These 2 T cell receptor beta chains were all obtained from the same sample, sequenced in a study of cytomegalovirus exposure and HLA in healthy donors. Primers included in the PCR were 60 Vbeta and 13 Jbeta primers. Generated by immunoSEQ multiplex PCR, the TCRdb table keeps only in-frame clones and is missing some. The sample contains 130,000 or so clones, around 84% of which appear only once. The sequenced sample was PBMCs. These receptors all stem from a woman aged 18-29 years in good health and CMV-seropositive.

This clone appeared a single time. The V gene is TRBV10-3, the J gene TRBJ1-2, with D possibly being TRBD1 (6 bases). The CDR3 is made up of 14 amino acids. The V end was cut by 3 bases, the J end by 10 bases, with 18 bases between. The germline V gene encodes CDR1 ENHRY and CDR2 SYGVKD. In DNA form, the CDR3 reads TGTGCCATCAGTGATCTAGAGGGGGAGGGTGTCTACACCTTC. This encodes CAISDLEGEGVYTF.

The chain joins TRBV7-3 to TRBJ2-5; D possibly corresponds to TRBD2 (7 bases). The CDR3 is 15 amino acids. V lost 2 bases and J 5 bases, leaving 15 bases between the germline ends. In germline, CDR1 is SGHTA, CDR2 FQGTGA. CDR3 residues: CASSLGRGLGETQYF. CDR3 bases: TGTGCCAGCAGCTTAGGGCGGGGGCTTGGGGAGACCCAGTACTTC.